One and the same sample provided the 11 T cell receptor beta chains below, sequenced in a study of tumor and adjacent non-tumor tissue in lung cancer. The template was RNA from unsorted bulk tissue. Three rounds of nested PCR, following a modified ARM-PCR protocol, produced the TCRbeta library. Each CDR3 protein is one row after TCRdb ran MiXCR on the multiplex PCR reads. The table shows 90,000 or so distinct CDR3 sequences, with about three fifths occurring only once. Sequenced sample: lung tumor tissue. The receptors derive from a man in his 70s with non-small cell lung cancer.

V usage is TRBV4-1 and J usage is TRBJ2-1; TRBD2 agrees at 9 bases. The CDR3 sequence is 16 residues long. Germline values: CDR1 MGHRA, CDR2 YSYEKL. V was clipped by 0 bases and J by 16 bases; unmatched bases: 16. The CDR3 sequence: CASSQEEREEANDHFF. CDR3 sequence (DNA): TGCGCCAGCAGCCAAGAGGAGCGGGAGGAGGCCAATGATCATTTCTTC.

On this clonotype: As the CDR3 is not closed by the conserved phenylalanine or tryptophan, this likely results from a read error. In DNA form, the CDR3 reads TGTGCCAGCAGCTTATCCTCCAGGGTTCAGGGGACCCAGTACTTA. Protein product: CASSLSSRVQGTQYL. The V and J genes are TRBV11-1 and TRBJ2-5, with D maybe TRBD1 (5 bases). The CDR3 runs to 15 residues. CDR1 and CDR2 (germline): SGHAT, FQDESV (reference sequence). The V and J ends lost 2 bases and 7 bases respectively, with 17 bases between them.

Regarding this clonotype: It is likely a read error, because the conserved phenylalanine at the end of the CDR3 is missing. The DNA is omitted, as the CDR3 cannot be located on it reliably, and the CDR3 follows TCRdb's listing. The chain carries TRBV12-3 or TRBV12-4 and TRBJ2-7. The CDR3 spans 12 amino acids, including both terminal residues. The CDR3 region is CTSSPTYHEHYS.

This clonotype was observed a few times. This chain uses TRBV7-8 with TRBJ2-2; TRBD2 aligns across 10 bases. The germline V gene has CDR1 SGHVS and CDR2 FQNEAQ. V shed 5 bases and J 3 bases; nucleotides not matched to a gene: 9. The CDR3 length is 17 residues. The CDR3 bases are TGTGCCAGCAGCACCGCTAGCGGGGGAAGGGACACCGGGGAGCTGTTTTTT. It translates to CASSTASGGRDTGELFF.

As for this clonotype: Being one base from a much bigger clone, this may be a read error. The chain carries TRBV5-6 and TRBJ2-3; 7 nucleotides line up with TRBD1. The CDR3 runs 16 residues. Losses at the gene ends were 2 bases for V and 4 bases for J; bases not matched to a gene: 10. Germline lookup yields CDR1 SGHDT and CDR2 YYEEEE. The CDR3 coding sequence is TGTGCCAGCAGCTTTACAGGGGAAGTTTTGGCAGATACGCAGTATTTT. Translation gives CASSFTGEVLADTQYF. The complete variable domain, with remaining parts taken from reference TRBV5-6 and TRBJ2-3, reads DAGVTQSPTHLIKTRGQQVTLRCSPKSGHDTVSWYQQALGQGPQFIFQYYEEEERQRGNFPDRFSGHQFPNYSSELNVNALLLGDSALYLCASSFTGEVLADTQYFGPGTRLTVL.

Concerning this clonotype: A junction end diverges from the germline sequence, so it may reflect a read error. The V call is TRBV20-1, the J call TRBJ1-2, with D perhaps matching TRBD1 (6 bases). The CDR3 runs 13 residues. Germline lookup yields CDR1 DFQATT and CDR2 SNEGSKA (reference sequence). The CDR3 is CTARGGGNYGYTF. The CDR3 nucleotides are TGCACTGCTAGAGGGGGGGGGAACTATGGCTACACCTTC.

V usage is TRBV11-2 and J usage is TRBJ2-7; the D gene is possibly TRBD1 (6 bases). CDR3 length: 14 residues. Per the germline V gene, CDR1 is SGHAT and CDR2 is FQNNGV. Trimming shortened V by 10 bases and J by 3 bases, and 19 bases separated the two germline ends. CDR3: CAISLGDRNYEQYF. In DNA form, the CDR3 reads TGTGCCATTAGCTTAGGAGACAGGAACTACGAGCAGTACTTC.

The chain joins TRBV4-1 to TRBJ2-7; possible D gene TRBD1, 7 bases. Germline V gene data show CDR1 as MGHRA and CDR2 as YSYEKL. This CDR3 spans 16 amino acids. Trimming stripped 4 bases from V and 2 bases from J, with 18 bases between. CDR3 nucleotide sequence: TGCGCCAGCAGCCGACTACCCAGGGGGGAACCCTACGAGCAGTACTTC. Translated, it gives CASSRLPRGEPYEQYF.

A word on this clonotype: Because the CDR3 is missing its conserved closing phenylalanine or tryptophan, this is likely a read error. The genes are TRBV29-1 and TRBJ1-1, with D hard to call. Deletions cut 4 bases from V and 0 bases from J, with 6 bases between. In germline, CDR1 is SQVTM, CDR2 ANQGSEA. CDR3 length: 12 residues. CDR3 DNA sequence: TGCAGCGTTGCAACAGTGAACACTGAAGCTTTCTTA. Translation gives CSVATVNTEAFL.

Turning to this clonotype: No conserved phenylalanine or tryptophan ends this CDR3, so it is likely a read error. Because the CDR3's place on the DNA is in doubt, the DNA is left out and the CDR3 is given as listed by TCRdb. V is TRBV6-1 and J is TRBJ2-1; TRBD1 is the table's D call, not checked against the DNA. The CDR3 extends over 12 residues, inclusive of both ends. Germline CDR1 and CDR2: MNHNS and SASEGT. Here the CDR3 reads CASSEGRNEQLL.

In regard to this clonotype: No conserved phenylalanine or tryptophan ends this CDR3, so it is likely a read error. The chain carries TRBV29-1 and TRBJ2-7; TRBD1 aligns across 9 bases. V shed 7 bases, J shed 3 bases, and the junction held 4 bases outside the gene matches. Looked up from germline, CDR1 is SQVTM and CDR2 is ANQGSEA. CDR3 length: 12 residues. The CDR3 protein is CSAGQGRYEQYS. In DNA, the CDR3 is TGCAGCGCGGGACAGGGTCGCTACGAGCAGTACTCC.